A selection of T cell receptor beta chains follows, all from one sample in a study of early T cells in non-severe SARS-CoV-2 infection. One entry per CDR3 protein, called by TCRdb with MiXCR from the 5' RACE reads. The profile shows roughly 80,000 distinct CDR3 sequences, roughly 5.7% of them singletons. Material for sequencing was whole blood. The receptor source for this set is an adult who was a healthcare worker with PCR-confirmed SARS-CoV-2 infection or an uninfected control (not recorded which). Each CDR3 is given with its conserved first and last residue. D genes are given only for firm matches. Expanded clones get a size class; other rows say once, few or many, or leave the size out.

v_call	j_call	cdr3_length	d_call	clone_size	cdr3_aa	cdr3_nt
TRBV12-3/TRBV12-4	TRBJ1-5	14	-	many	CASSLGQGSQPQHF	TGTGCCAGCAGTTTAGGGCAGGGAAGTCAGCCCCAGCATTTT
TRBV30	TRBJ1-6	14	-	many	CAWALYSRNSPLHF	TGTGCCTGGGCCCTATACTCAAGGAATTCACCCCTCCACTTT
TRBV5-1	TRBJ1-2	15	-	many	CASSLGTPRGYGYTF	TGCGCCAGCAGCTTGGGGACACCTAGGGGCTATGGCTACACCTTC
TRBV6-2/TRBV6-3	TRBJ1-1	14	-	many	CASIRKGHNLEAFF	TGTGCCAGCATCCGAAAAGGACATAACCTAGAAGCTTTCTTT
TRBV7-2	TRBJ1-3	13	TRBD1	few	CASSLWTGGTIYF	TGTGCCAGCAGCCTCTGGACAGGGGGTACCATATATTTT
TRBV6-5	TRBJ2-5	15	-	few	CASSQSGGRRETQYF	TGTGCCAGCAGTCAGTCCGGGGGACGAAGAGAGACCCAGTACTTC
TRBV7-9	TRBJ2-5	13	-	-	CASSVPDWETQYF	TGTGCCAGCAGCGTACCGGACTGGGAGACCCAGTACTTC
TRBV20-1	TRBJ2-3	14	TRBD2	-	CSAIPSGRTDTQYF	TGCAGTGCAATACCTAGCGGTCGCACAGATACGCAGTATTTT
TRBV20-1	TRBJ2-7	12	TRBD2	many	CSGLAGEVEQYF	TGCAGTGGACTAGCCGGGGAAGTGGAGCAGTACTTC
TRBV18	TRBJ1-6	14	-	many	CASSPQPEGSPLHF	TGTGCCAGCTCACCGCAACCGGAAGGTTCACCCCTCCACTTT
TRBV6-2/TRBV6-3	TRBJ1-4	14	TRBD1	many	CASSAGTGNEKLFF	TGTGCCAGCAGCGCCGGGACAGGGAATGAAAAACTGTTTTTT
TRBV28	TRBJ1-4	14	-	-	CASSLPGTQEKLFF	TGTGCCAGCAGTTTACCGGGGACACAGGAAAAACTGTTTTTT
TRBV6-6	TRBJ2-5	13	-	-	CASMGRYQETQYF	TGTGCCAGCATGGGGCGGTACCAAGAGACCCAGTACTTC
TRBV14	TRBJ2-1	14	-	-	CASSLRGAANEQFF	TGTGCCAGCAGCCTCCGGGGTGCGGCCAATGAGCAGTTCTTC
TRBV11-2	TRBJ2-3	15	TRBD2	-	CASSSDGTRTDTQYF	TGTGCCAGCAGCTCAGACGGGACTAGGACAGATACGCAGTATTTT
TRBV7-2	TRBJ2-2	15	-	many	CASSLNRLNTGELFF	TGTGCCAGCAGCTTAAACAGGTTGAACACCGGGGAGCTGTTTTTT
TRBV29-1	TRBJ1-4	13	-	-	CSVEEGRGEKLFF	TGCAGCGTTGAGGAGGGGCGAGGGGAAAAACTGTTTTTT
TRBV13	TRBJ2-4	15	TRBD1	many	CASSRPGTEKNIQYF	TGTGCCAGCAGCCGTCCCGGGACAGAAAAAAACATTCAGTACTTC
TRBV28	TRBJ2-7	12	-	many	CASAPGDYEQYF	TGTGCCAGCGCGCCCGGGGATTACGAGCAGTACTTC
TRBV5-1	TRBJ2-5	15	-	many	CASSLTGFGQETQYF	TGCGCCAGCAGCTTAACGGGATTTGGACAAGAGACCCAGTACTTC
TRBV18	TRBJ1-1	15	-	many	CASSPGGSVNTEAFF	TGTGCCAGCTCACCAGGGGGGTCAGTGAACACTGAAGCTTTCTTT
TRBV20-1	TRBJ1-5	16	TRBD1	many	CSARSDEGGAHQPQHF	TGCAGTGCTAGATCAGATGAAGGGGGCGCGCATCAGCCCCAGCATTTT
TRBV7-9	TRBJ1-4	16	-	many	CASSPPRGEGVEKLFF	TGTGCCAGCAGCCCCCCAAGGGGTGAGGGGGTGGAAAAACTGTTTTTT
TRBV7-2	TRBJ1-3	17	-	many	CASSLMGNPISGNTIYF	TGTGCCAGCAGCTTAATGGGAAACCCGATCTCTGGAAACACCATATATTTT
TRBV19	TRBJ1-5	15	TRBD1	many	CASKWTGLINQPQHF	TGTGCCAGTAAGTGGACAGGTTTAATCAATCAGCCCCAGCATTTT
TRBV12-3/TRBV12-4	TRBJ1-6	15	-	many	CASSAALGAYSPLHF	TGTGCCAGCAGTGCGGCATTGGGGGCTTATTCACCCCTCCACTTT
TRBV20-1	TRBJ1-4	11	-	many	CSASWDEKLFF	TGCAGTGCTAGCTGGGATGAAAAACTGTTTTTT
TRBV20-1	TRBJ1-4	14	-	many	CSARAPAPTGKLFF	TGCAGTGCTAGAGCCCCGGCCCCGACGGGAAAACTGTTTTTT
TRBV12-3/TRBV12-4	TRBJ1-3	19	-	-	CASSIGLGGPTASGNTIYF	TGTGCCAGCAGTATTGGGTTGGGGGGACCGACCGCCTCTGGAAACACCATATATTTT
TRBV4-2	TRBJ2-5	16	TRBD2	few	CASSQGAGGRGETQYF	TGTGCCAGCAGCCAAGGAGCGGGGGGGCGCGGAGAGACCCAGTACTTC
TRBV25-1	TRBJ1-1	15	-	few	CASSEYRGGETEAFF	TGTGCCAGCAGTGAATACCGGGGTGGCGAGACTGAAGCTTTCTTT
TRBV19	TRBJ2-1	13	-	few	CASSRAFDNEQFF	TGTGCCAGTAGCCGGGCGTTTGACAATGAGCAGTTCTTC
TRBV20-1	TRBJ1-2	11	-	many	CSASRVYGYTF	TGCAGTGCTAGCAGGGTTTATGGCTACACCTTC
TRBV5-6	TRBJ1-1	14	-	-	CASSLRGAGTEAFF	TGTGCCAGCAGCTTGAGGGGGGCCGGCACTGAAGCTTTCTTT
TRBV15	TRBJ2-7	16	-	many	CATSRVTGTPRYEQYF	TGTGCCACCAGCAGGGTAACCGGGACACCTCGCTACGAGCAGTACTTC
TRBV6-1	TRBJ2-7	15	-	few	CASSRKDIPGYEQYF	TGTGCCAGCAGCAGGAAAGACATCCCCGGCTACGAGCAGTACTTC
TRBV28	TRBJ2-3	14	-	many	CASSLTRTRNTQYF	TGTGCCAGCAGTCTAACCCGGACGCGGAATACGCAGTATTTT
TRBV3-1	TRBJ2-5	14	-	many	CASSQRQSYWAQYF	TGTGCCAGCAGCCAACGGCAGTCTTATTGGGCCCAGTACTTC